This is a list of T cell receptor beta chains from one sample in a study of regulatory T cells in long-lasting Graves disease. A single record per CDR3 protein comes from TCRdb applying MiXCR to the multiplex PCR reads. This table has about 660,000 distinct CDR3 sequences, around 32% appearing once. The source material was peripheral blood mononuclear cells (PBMCs), sampled when the disease was refractory, from a patient treated with antithyroid drugs. These TCRs come from a female donor with Graves disease. CDR3s include the opening cysteine and the closing phenylalanine or tryptophan. Each record gives: J gene, V gene, clone size, D gene, CDR3 protein, CDR3 DNA. The D gene is left open where the match is weak. Expanded clones get a size class; other rows say once, few or many, or leave the size out.

j_call: TRBJ1-2
v_call: TRBV5-1
clone_size: -
d_call: TRBD1
cdr3_aa: CASSDSTDRPYGYTF
cdr3_nt: TGCGCCAGCAGCGATAGCACGGACAGGCCCTATGGCTACACCTTC

j_call: TRBJ2-5
v_call: TRBV4-1
clone_size: -
d_call: TRBD2
cdr3_aa: CASSRPGGSETQYF
cdr3_nt: TGCGCCAGCAGCCGGCCGGGAGGATCAGAGACCCAGTACTTC

j_call: TRBJ2-5
v_call: TRBV2
clone_size: many
d_call: -
cdr3_aa: CASSEAMYKQHF
cdr3_nt: TGTGCCAGCAGTGAAGCGATGTACAAGCAGCACTTC

j_call: TRBJ1-2
v_call: TRBV5-1
clone_size: -
d_call: -
cdr3_aa: CASSLEYRNYGYTF
cdr3_nt: TGCGCCAGCAGCTTGGAGTACAGGAACTATGGCTACACCTTC

j_call: TRBJ2-2
v_call: TRBV19
clone_size: -
d_call: TRBD1
cdr3_aa: CASIIGDRDTGELFF
cdr3_nt: TGTGCCAGTATAATCGGAGACAGGGACACCGGGGAGCTGTTTTTT

j_call: TRBJ1-3
v_call: TRBV2
clone_size: many
d_call: TRBD1
cdr3_aa: CASSEGDRSGNTIYF
cdr3_nt: TGTGCCAGCAGTGAAGGGGACAGGTCTGGAAACACCATATATTTT

j_call: TRBJ1-2
v_call: TRBV12-3/TRBV12-4
clone_size: many
d_call: -
cdr3_aa: CASSPLDSPYGYTF
cdr3_nt: TGTGCCAGCAGCCCCTTGGACAGTCCCTATGGCTACACCTTC

j_call: TRBJ1-2
v_call: TRBV5-1
clone_size: -
d_call: -
cdr3_aa: CASSLGSHGYTF
cdr3_nt: TGCGCCAGCAGCTTAGGATCCCATGGCTACACCTTC

j_call: TRBJ1-1
v_call: TRBV7-9
clone_size: few
d_call: TRBD1
cdr3_aa: CASSNRDRNTEAFF
cdr3_nt: TGTGCCAGCAGCAACCGGGACAGGAACACTGAAGCTTTCTTT

j_call: TRBJ2-5
v_call: TRBV4-1
clone_size: -
d_call: -
cdr3_aa: CASSQVVQWETQYF
cdr3_nt: TGCGCCAGCAGCCAAGTCGTTCAGTGGGAGACCCAGTACTTC

j_call: TRBJ1-5
v_call: TRBV19
clone_size: -
d_call: -
cdr3_aa: CASSILEGQPQHF
cdr3_nt: TGTGCCAGTAGTATTTTAGAAGGGCAGCCCCAGCATTTT

j_call: TRBJ1-2
v_call: TRBV6-9
clone_size: few
d_call: TRBD1
cdr3_aa: CASSYGQEFYGYTF
cdr3_nt: TGTGCCAGCAGTTACGGACAGGAGTTCTATGGCTACACCTTC

j_call: TRBJ2-7
v_call: TRBV12-3/TRBV12-4
clone_size: -
d_call: TRBD2
cdr3_aa: CASKPSGRLGEQYF
cdr3_nt: TGTGCCAGCAAGCCTAGCGGGAGACTGGGGGAGCAGTACTTC

j_call: TRBJ2-7
v_call: TRBV5-1
clone_size: many
d_call: TRBD2
cdr3_aa: CASSPRGLAGLYEQYF
cdr3_nt: TGCGCCAGCAGTCCCCGGGGACTAGCGGGGCTCTACGAGCAGTACTTC

j_call: TRBJ2-7
v_call: TRBV6-9
clone_size: -
d_call: -
cdr3_aa: CASSYGGQTSYEQYF
cdr3_nt: TGTGCCAGCAGTTATGGAGGTCAGACTTCCTACGAGCAGTACTTC

j_call: TRBJ1-2
v_call: TRBV19
clone_size: -
d_call: -
cdr3_aa: CASSIRDTQMGYTF
cdr3_nt: TGTGCCAGTAGTATCCGGGACACACAAATGGGCTACACCTTC

j_call: TRBJ2-7
v_call: TRBV20-1
clone_size: few
d_call: TRBD2
cdr3_aa: CSARFWGLAGERSYEQYF
cdr3_nt: TGCAGTGCCCGTTTTTGGGGACTAGCGGGAGAGCGGTCCTACGAGCAGTACTTC

j_call: TRBJ1-2
v_call: TRBV20-1
clone_size: -
d_call: -
cdr3_aa: CSARLGANYGYTF
cdr3_nt: TGCAGTGCTAGATTGGGAGCTAACTATGGCTACACCTTC

j_call: TRBJ1-2
v_call: TRBV6-9
clone_size: few
d_call: -
cdr3_aa: CASSYEEHYGYTF
cdr3_nt: TGTGCCAGCAGTTATGAGGAACACTATGGCTACACCTTC

j_call: TRBJ1-2
v_call: TRBV6-1
clone_size: -
d_call: TRBD1
cdr3_aa: CASSKGQVTNYGYTF
cdr3_nt: TGTGCCAGCAGCAAGGGACAGGTTACTAACTATGGCTACACCTTC

j_call: TRBJ2-7
v_call: TRBV18
clone_size: -
d_call: TRBD1
cdr3_aa: CASSPPSGTGGNEQYF
cdr3_nt: TGTGCCAGCTCACCACCGTCTGGGACAGGGGGCAACGAGCAGTACTTC

j_call: TRBJ1-1
v_call: TRBV12-3/TRBV12-4
clone_size: few
d_call: TRBD1
cdr3_aa: CASSLGRGRTLNTEAFF
cdr3_nt: TGTGCCAGCAGTTTAGGCAGGGGGCGAACCCTGAACACTGAAGCTTTCTTT

j_call: TRBJ1-2
v_call: TRBV5-1
clone_size: -
d_call: TRBD1
cdr3_aa: CASIGTVGDGYTF
cdr3_nt: TGCGCCAGCATCGGGACAGTAGGGGATGGCTACACCTTC

j_call: TRBJ1-1
v_call: TRBV20-1
clone_size: few
d_call: TRBD1
cdr3_aa: CSARPTGRGRGNTEAFF
cdr3_nt: TGCAGTGCTAGACCCACTGGGAGGGGGCGAGGGAACACTGAAGCTTTCTTT

j_call: TRBJ1-1
v_call: TRBV6-5
clone_size: few
d_call: -
cdr3_aa: CASSSYRDSLKKTEAFF
cdr3_nt: TGTGCCAGCAGTTCTTACCGGGATTCACTCAAGAAGACTGAAGCTTTCTTT

j_call: TRBJ1-2
v_call: TRBV12-3/TRBV12-4
clone_size: -
d_call: -
cdr3_aa: CASSFVQNYGYTF
cdr3_nt: TGTGCCAGCAGTTTTGTGCAGAACTATGGCTACACCTTC